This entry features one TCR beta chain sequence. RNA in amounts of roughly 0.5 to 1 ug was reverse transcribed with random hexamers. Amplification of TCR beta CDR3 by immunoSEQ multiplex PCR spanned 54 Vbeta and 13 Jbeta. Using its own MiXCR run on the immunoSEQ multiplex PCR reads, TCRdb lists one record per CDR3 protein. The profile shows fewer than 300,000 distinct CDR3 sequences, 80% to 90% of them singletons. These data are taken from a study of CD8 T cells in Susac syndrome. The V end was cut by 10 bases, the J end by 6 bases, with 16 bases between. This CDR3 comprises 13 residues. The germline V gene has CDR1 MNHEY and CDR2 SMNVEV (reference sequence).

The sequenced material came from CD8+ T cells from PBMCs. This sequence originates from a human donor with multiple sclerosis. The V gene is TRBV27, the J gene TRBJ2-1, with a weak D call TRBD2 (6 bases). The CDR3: CATRSGSGNEQFF. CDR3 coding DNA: TGTGCCACCAGGAGTGGTAGCGGCAATGAGCAGTTCTTC.